This T cell receptor (beta chain) was sequenced for a study of CD8 T cells in Susac syndrome. Germline CDR1 and CDR2: SGHRS and YFSETQ. J was trimmed by 1 base and V by 4 bases; bases with no gene match: 5. There are 15 residues in the CDR3. Reverse transcription of roughly 0.5 to 1 ug RNA was carried out with random hexamers. Via MiXCR, TCRdb re-called the immunoSEQ multiplex PCR reads, giving one row per CDR3 protein. The sample consists of 150,000 to 160,000 distinct CDR3 sequences, around 96% of them appearing once. The chain recombines TRBV5-1 with TRBJ2-3, with 8 bases that match TRBD2. The sequence was obtained from a human donor with multiple sclerosis. The sequenced sample was CD8+ T cells from PBMCs. The CDR3 nucleotides are TGCGCCAGCAGCGCAGCGGGGGCTCGCACAGATACGCAGTATTTT. This translates into CASSAAGARTDTQYF.